The 9 T cell receptor beta chains reported below all come from one sample, sequenced in a study of beta chain features in type 1 diabetes. Expressed TCRB transcripts were sequenced after all isolated RNA was converted to cDNA. Here immunoSEQ multiplex PCR was the method, and the copy in TCRdb shows in-frame clones only, minus some. The data hold more than 350,000 clones, with 10% to 12% observed a single time. The sequenced material came from naive CD4+ T cells from blood. These receptors came from a woman aged 18-29 years in good health.

A few counts support this clone. The rearrangement links TRBV9 to TRBJ2-1; no clear D gene. The CDR3 sequence is 12 residues long. V was trimmed by 0 bases and J by 3 bases, leaving 1 base between them. Germline V gene sequence: CDR1 SGDLS, CDR2 YYNGEE. The CDR3 sequence is CASSVDYNEQFF. CDR3 in DNA: TGTGCCAGCAGCGTAGACTACAATGAGCAGTTCTTC. The whole variable domain, remainder taken from reference TRBV9 and TRBJ2-1, is DSGVTQTPKHLITATGQRVTLRCSPRSGDLSVYWYQQSLDQGLQFLIQYYNGEERAKGNILERFSAQQFPDLHSELNLSSLELGDSALYFCASSVDYNEQFFGPGTRLTVL.

V is TRBV5-1 and J is TRBJ2-7, with D possibly matching TRBD2 (6 bases). Germline CDR1 reads SGHRS; CDR2 reads YFSETQ. This CDR3 has 14 amino acids. V was shortened by 4 bases and J by 6 bases, with 17 bases between the two germline ends. As DNA, the CDR3 is TGCGCCAGCAGCCGAAACCCAGGGACTGGCGAGCAGTACGTC. This sequence encodes CASSRNPGTGEQYV.

The V call is TRBV29-1, the J call TRBJ2-7; 10 positions match TRBD2. Trimming cost V 4 bases and J 2 bases; bases outside gene matches: 2. Per the germline V gene, CDR1 is SQVTM and CDR2 is ANQGSEA. There are 13 residues in the CDR3. The CDR3, as DNA: TGCAGCGTTGTACTAGCGGGGACCTACGAGCAGTACGTC. This encodes CSVVLAGTYEQYV.

This clone was counted between two and nine times. CDR3 sequence reads: CASSQGGNTEAFF. The CDR3 DNA is TGTGCCAGCAGTCAAGGGGGGAACACTGAAGCTTTCTTT. The rearrangement links TRBV6-6 to TRBJ1-1; TRBD1 might be the D (6 bases). Germline values: CDR1 MNHNY, CDR2 SVGAGI (reference sequence). The length of the CDR3 is 13 residues. The ends were cut back, 5 bases at V and 1 base at J, with 8 bases in the middle.

This clone was recorded a few times. The chain carries TRBV5-4 and TRBJ2-1; 16 bases are shared with TRBD2. J was trimmed by 8 bases and V by 4 bases; bases with no gene match: 9. This CDR3 contains 17 residues. The germline V gene encodes CDR1 SGHNT and CDR2 YYREEE (reference sequence). The CDR3 region is CASSQGLAGGPSHEQFF. The DNA of the CDR3 is TGTGCCAGCAGCCAGGGACTAGCGGGAGGGCCTTCCCATGAGCAGTTCTTC.

The rearrangement links TRBV10-2 to TRBJ1-5; D is undetermined. This CDR3 has 12 amino acids. Per the germline V gene, CDR1 is WSHSY and CDR2 is SAAADI. V lost 4 bases and J 4 bases, leaving 5 bases between the germline ends. The CDR3 is CASSAGNQPQHF. Here the CDR3 DNA reads TGCGCCAGCAGTGCGGGGAATCAGCCCCAGCATTTT.

J is TRBJ2-7 and V is TRBV18; 8 nucleotides align to TRBD1. The CDR3 extends over 15 amino acids. The V gene's germline CDR1 is KGHSH and CDR2 LQKENI. The trim removed 6 bases at V and 2 bases at J, leaving 9 bases unmatched. The CDR3 nucleotides are TGTGCCAGCTCCCGGACAGGGCAAGATCCCTACGAGCAGTACTTC. It translates to CASSRTGQDPYEQYF.

This clone was found a few times. The V and J genes are TRBV18 and TRBJ2-7, with TRBD1 identical over 8 bases. After removal of 3 bases from V and 3 bases from J, the junction contained 7 bases not matched to a gene. The germline V gene encodes CDR1 KGHSH and CDR2 LQKENI. CDR3 size: 15 residues. CDR3: CASSPSGQGYYEQYV. CDR3 DNA sequence: TGTGCCAGCTCACCTTCTGGACAGGGTTACTACGAGCAGTACGTC.

V gene TRBV5-4 combines with J gene TRBJ2-5, with D possibly being TRBD1 or TRBD2 (7 bases each). This CDR3 is built from 15 residues. The germline V gene has CDR1 SGHNT and CDR2 YYREEE (reference sequence). The V end lost 2 bases, the J end lost 3 bases, and 14 bases lay between the germline ends. The CDR3, as DNA: TGTGCCAGCAGCTTCAAGGGAGGGGGCGAAGAGACCCAGTACTTC. Its protein product is CASSFKGGGEETQYF.